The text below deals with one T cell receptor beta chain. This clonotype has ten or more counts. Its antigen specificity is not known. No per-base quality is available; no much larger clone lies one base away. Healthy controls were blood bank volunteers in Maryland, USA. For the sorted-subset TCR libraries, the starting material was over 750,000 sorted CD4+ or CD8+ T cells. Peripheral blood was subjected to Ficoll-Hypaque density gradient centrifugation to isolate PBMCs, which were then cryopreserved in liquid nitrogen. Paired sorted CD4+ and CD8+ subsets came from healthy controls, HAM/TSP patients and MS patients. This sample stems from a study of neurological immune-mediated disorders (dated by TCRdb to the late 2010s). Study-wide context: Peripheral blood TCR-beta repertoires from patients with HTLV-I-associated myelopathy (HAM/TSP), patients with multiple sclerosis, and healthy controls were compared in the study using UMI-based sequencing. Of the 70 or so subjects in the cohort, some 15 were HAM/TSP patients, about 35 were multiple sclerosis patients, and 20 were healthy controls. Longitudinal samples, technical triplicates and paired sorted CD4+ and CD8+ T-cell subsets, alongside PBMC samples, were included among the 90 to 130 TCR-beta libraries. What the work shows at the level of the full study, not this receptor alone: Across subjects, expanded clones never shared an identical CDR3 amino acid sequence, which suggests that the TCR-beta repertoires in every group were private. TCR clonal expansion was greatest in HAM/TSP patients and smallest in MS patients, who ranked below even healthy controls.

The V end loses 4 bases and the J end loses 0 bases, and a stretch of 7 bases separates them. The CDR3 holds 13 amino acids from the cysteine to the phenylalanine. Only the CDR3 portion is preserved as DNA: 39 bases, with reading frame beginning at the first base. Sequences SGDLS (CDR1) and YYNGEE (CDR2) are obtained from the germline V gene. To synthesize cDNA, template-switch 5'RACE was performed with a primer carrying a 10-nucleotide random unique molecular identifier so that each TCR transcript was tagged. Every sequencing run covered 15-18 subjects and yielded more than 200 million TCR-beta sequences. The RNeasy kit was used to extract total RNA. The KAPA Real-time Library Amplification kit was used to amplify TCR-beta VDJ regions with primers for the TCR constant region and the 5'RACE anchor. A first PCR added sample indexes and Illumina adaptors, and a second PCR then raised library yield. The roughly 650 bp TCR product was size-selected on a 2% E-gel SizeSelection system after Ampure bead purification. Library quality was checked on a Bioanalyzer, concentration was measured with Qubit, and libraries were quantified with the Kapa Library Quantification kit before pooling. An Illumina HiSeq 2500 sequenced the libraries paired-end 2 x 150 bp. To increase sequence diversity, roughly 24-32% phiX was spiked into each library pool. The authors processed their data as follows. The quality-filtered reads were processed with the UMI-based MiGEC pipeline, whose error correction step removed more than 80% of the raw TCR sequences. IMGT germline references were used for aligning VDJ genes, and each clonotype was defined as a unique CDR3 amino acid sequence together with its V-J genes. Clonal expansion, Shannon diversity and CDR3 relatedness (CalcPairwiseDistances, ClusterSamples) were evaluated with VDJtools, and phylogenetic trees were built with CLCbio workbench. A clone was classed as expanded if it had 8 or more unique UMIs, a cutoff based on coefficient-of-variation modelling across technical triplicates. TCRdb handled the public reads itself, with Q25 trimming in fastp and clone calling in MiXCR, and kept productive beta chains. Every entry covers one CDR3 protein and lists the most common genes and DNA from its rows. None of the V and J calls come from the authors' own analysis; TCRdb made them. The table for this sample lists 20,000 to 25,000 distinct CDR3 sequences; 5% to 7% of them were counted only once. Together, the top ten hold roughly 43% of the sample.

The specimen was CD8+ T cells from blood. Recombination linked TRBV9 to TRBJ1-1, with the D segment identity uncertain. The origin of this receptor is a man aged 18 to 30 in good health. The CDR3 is CASSSRMNTEAFF. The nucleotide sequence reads TGTGCCAGCAGCTCAAGGATGAACACTGAAGCTTTCTTT. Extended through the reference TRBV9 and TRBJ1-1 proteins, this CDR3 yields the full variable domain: DSGVTQTPKHLITATGQRVTLRCSPRSGDLSVYWYQQSLDQGLQFLIQYYNGEERAKGNILERFSAQQFPDLHSELNLSSLELGDSALYFCASSSRMNTEAFFGQGTRLTVV.